This TCR beta chain stems from a study of cytomegalovirus exposure and HLA in healthy donors. In the study overall: Earlier, roughly 180 million T cells were analyzed, and fewer than 120 million unique TCR beta sequences were found among them.

The CDR3 is 18 residues long. The V end was cut by 4 bases, the J end by 1 base, with 22 bases between. The germline CDR1 and CDR2 sequences are MDHEN and SYDVKM. As to this clone: Antigen: not known.

PCR used 60 Vbeta primers and 13 Jbeta primers. TCRdb's copy holds only in-frame clones and misses some; the assay was immunoSEQ multiplex PCR. This sample has 150,000 or so clones, with roughly 80% found just once. Regarding the study as a whole: Follow-up analysis found HLA locus-dependent TCR association rates, highest for DRB1 and lowest for HLA-C.

This receptor was identified in a man in his forties or fifties in good health and CMV-seropositive. The material sequenced was PBMCs. This chain joins TRBV28 and TRBJ1-2; D might be TRBD1 (5 bases). In nucleotides, the CDR3 is TGTGCCAGCAGTTCGTCCCTCGCCCGACCGGGGGTTAACTATGGCTACACCTTC. It is translated as CASSSSLARPGVNYGYTF.